Listed below are T cell receptor beta chains from one sample, sequenced in a study of T cells in Graves' hyperthyroidism and ophthalmopathy. One entry per CDR3 protein results from TCRdb running MiXCR on the multiplex PCR reads. This sample has under 350,000 distinct CDR3 sequences; roughly an eighth occur once, and the top ten carry 34%. The material sequenced was blood. The receptor source for this set is a woman aged 35 to 49 with Graves' ophthalmopathy. CDR3s include the opening cysteine and the closing phenylalanine or tryptophan.

j_gene: TRBJ1-2
v_gene: TRBV2
CDR3aa: CASSVVRQGIIQYGYTF

j_gene: TRBJ2-5
v_gene: TRBV24-1
CDR3aa: CATSDWGQGVETQYF

j_gene: TRBJ1-2
v_gene: TRBV25-1
CDR3aa: CASSEGGTGIYGYTF

j_gene: TRBJ2-1
v_gene: TRBV4-1
CDR3aa: CASSPASGDYNEQFF

j_gene: TRBJ1-2
v_gene: TRBV4-1
CDR3aa: CASSPRTVANYGYTF

j_gene: TRBJ1-1
v_gene: TRBV6-2/TRBV6-3
CDR3aa: CASTKGQSFTEAFF

j_gene: TRBJ2-3
v_gene: TRBV7-9
CDR3aa: CASSTGLASSTDTQYF

j_gene: TRBJ2-7
v_gene: TRBV12-3/TRBV12-4
CDR3aa: CASGRNSRGGEQYF

j_gene: TRBJ2-7
v_gene: TRBV4-2
CDR3aa: CASSPTDSGGTYEQYF

j_gene: TRBJ2-7
v_gene: TRBV5-5
CDR3aa: CASSSRVPSYEQYF

j_gene: TRBJ2-1
v_gene: TRBV19
CDR3aa: CASTPDSVDNEQFF

j_gene: TRBJ2-7
v_gene: TRBV4-1
CDR3aa: CASSPLVRRPYEQYF

j_gene: TRBJ2-7
v_gene: TRBV10-2
CDR3aa: CASGRTSGGAGYEQYF

j_gene: TRBJ2-7
v_gene: TRBV6-4
CDR3aa: CAESSGSLGNEQYF

j_gene: TRBJ2-1
v_gene: TRBV24-1
CDR3aa: CATSVDGTGEQFF

j_gene: TRBJ2-1
v_gene: TRBV11-2
CDR3aa: CASSPLRWTSSYNEQFF

j_gene: TRBJ1-1
v_gene: TRBV20-1
CDR3aa: CSASGQGAKRFF

j_gene: TRBJ2-3
v_gene: TRBV2
CDR3aa: CASRRNRGREDTQYF

j_gene: TRBJ1-1
v_gene: TRBV11-3
CDR3aa: CASSIRGGEAFF

j_gene: TRBJ2-1
v_gene: TRBV7-8
CDR3aa: CASRQDGQIYNEQFF

j_gene: TRBJ1-2
v_gene: TRBV10-3
CDR3aa: CAIIGPDGYTF

j_gene: TRBJ1-2
v_gene: TRBV6-1
CDR3aa: CASTEDRIYGYTF

j_gene: TRBJ1-1
v_gene: TRBV30
CDR3aa: CAWSDIVSGKAFF

j_gene: TRBJ2-1
v_gene: TRBV20-1
CDR3aa: CSASSGTAYNEQFF

j_gene: TRBJ2-7
v_gene: TRBV20-1
CDR3aa: CSASLGQSREQYF

j_gene: TRBJ1-1
v_gene: TRBV28
CDR3aa: CAIVGNTEAFF

j_gene: TRBJ2-1
v_gene: TRBV27
CDR3aa: CASSWDSNNEQFF

j_gene: TRBJ1-6
v_gene: TRBV20-1
CDR3aa: CSAIRGDSYNSPLHF

j_gene: TRBJ2-2
v_gene: TRBV29-1
CDR3aa: CSVGPGANTGELFF

j_gene: TRBJ1-5
v_gene: TRBV6-1
CDR3aa: CASSGGRGNSNQPQHF

j_gene: TRBJ1-3
v_gene: TRBV15
CDR3aa: CATSRDQEFAGAGNTIYF

j_gene: TRBJ1-2
v_gene: TRBV2
CDR3aa: CASSATGQGNYGYTF

j_gene: TRBJ1-1
v_gene: TRBV18
CDR3aa: CASSPPQRKNTEAFF

j_gene: TRBJ2-6
v_gene: TRBV6-1
CDR3aa: CASTGTGGANVLTF

j_gene: TRBJ2-6
v_gene: TRBV6-2/TRBV6-3
CDR3aa: CASSYGTSGANVLTF

j_gene: TRBJ1-2
v_gene: TRBV20-1
CDR3aa: CSASDRGRGGYTF

j_gene: TRBJ2-1
v_gene: TRBV19
CDR3aa: CASSISGVEKFF

j_gene: TRBJ2-1
v_gene: TRBV6-1
CDR3aa: CASRRGMTASSYNEQFF

j_gene: TRBJ2-7
v_gene: TRBV7-9
CDR3aa: CASSLPGTGVAEQYF

j_gene: TRBJ2-7
v_gene: TRBV28
CDR3aa: CASSGGWRGRSYEQYF

j_gene: TRBJ1-1
v_gene: TRBV3-1
CDR3aa: CASSQAGQGNTEAFF

j_gene: TRBJ2-7
v_gene: TRBV7-9
CDR3aa: CASSFTANSYEQYF

j_gene: TRBJ2-3
v_gene: TRBV10-3
CDR3aa: CAISVGQIADTQYF

j_gene: TRBJ2-7
v_gene: TRBV4-1
CDR3aa: CASSQGMQGGSYEQYF

j_gene: TRBJ2-7
v_gene: TRBV19
CDR3aa: CASSIAGRYEQYF

j_gene: TRBJ2-7
v_gene: TRBV24-1
CDR3aa: CATSDSKWREQYF

j_gene: TRBJ2-7
v_gene: TRBV7-2
CDR3aa: CASSFTSGSPYEQYF

j_gene: TRBJ2-3
v_gene: TRBV20-1
CDR3aa: CSARDYGTSTDTQYF

j_gene: TRBJ1-6
v_gene: TRBV6-1
CDR3aa: CATATGLSSPLHF

j_gene: TRBJ2-5
v_gene: TRBV5-5
CDR3aa: CASSLPSSETQYF

j_gene: TRBJ2-1
v_gene: TRBV11-2
CDR3aa: CASSSRTSGMAEQFF

j_gene: TRBJ2-1
v_gene: TRBV9
CDR3aa: CASSELHYPSGEQFF

j_gene: TRBJ2-3
v_gene: TRBV20-1
CDR3aa: CSARTGQILNPRTDTQYF

j_gene: TRBJ2-1
v_gene: TRBV20-1
CDR3aa: CSARVRLAGSYNEQFF

j_gene: TRBJ2-4
v_gene: TRBV20-1
CDR3aa: CSARGRTGVFVANIQYF